The 17 T cell receptor beta chains below come from one sample, sequenced in a study of siplizumab effects on memory and regulatory T cells. Profiling relied on immunoSEQ multiplex PCR, and the TCRdb table lists in-frame clones only, not all of them. Of roughly 60,000 clones in the sample, just over 90% were seen once. Sample: CD8+ T cells sorted from blood. The source is a human donor in good health.

This chain joins TRBV7-6 and TRBJ1-2; TRBD1 aligns across 7 bases. The length of the CDR3 is 17 residues. Germline-derived CDR1 and CDR2 are SGHVS and FNYEAQ. J lost 6 bases, V lost 2 bases, and 15 bases had no gene match. In nucleotides, the CDR3 is TGTGCCAGCAGCTTATTACCTTTCGGGGACAGTGTTGATGGCTACACCTTC. Its translation: CASSLLPFGDSVDGYTF.

The chain combines TRBV27 with TRBJ2-7; D possibly corresponds to TRBD2 (6 bases). CDR3 size: 12 residues. Germline V gene lookup returns CDR1 MNHEY and CDR2 SMNVEV (reference sequence). V dropped 6 bases and J dropped 6 bases, with 12 bases sitting between them. CDR3 sequence: CASSGSIGEQYF. The CDR3 DNA is TGTGCCAGCAGCGGGAGCATAGGCGAGCAGTACTTC.

The chain recombines TRBV5-6 with TRBJ1-4; maybe TRBD1 (6 bases). The V end lost 3 bases, the J end lost 7 bases, and 10 bases lay between the germline ends. This CDR3 contains 13 residues. The germline V gene has CDR1 SGHDT and CDR2 YYEEEE. This CDR3 is CASSWGGFEKLFF. The DNA for the CDR3 is TGTGCCAGCAGCTGGGGGGGCTTTGAAAAACTGTTTTTT.

The chain links TRBV6-1 to TRBJ2-7; possibly TRBD1 or TRBD2 for D (5 bases each). There are 15 residues in the CDR3. The germline V and J ends were trimmed by 2 bases and 2 bases, with 13 bases remaining between them. Germline-derived CDR1 and CDR2 are MNHNS and SASEGT. This CDR3 is CASSEYGTETYEQYF. The CDR3 DNA reads as TGTGCCAGCAGTGAATACGGGACCGAAACCTACGAGCAGTACTTC.

V usage is TRBV25-1 and J usage is TRBJ1-2; tentative D call: TRBD1 (6 bases). Germline V gene data show CDR1 as MGHDK and CDR2 as SYGVNS. The CDR3 extends over 13 amino acids. V dropped 0 bases and J dropped 6 bases, with 8 bases sitting between them. CDR3 amino acids: CASSEYAGDGYTF. CDR3 nucleotides: TGTGCCAGCAGTGAATATGCAGGGGATGGCTACACCTTC.

This clone came up a few times. The chain is built from TRBV9 and TRBJ1-3, with D possibly TRBD1 on 5 matching bases. V lost 0 bases and J lost 2, with 9 bases in between. This CDR3 region has 15 residues. CDR1 and CDR2 (germline): SGDLS, YYNGEE. This chain's CDR3 is CASSVGQGPGNTIYF. The DNA for the CDR3 is TGTGCCAGCAGCGTAGGCCAGGGACCTGGAAACACCATATATTTT.

The chain carries TRBV5-1 and TRBJ2-1, with 10 positions matching TRBD2. The V segment lost 0 bases and the J segment 6 bases; nucleotides outside the gene matches: 3. CDR3 size: 15 residues. The germline V gene has CDR1 SGHRS and CDR2 YFSETQ. CDR3: CASSLASGSLNEQFF. The CDR3 DNA reads TGCGCCAGCAGCTTGGCTAGCGGGAGCCTCAATGAGCAGTTCTTC.

This clone was detected only once. The V call is TRBV9, the J call TRBJ1-1; the D is unclear. The V end was cut by 0 bases, the J end by 0 bases, with 6 bases between. This CDR3 has 14 residues. CDR1 SGDLS and CDR2 YYNGEE come from the germline V gene. This chain's CDR3 is CASSVGALNTEAFF. The CDR3 nucleotides are TGTGCCAGCAGCGTAGGGGCCTTGAACACTGAAGCTTTCTTT.

The CDR3 loop reads CASSPQLAGSYEQYF. In nucleotides, the CDR3 is TGTGCCAGCAGCCCACAACTAGCGGGGTCCTACGAGCAGTACTTC. The gene calls are TRBV7-9 and TRBJ2-7, with TRBD2 identical over 10 bases. Germline lookup yields CDR1 SEHNR and CDR2 FQNEAQ (reference sequence). V was pared by 5 bases and J by 1 base, with 5 bases of the junction left unmatched. There are 15 residues in the CDR3.

The chain uses TRBV7-3 and TRBJ2-1; D gene uncertain. V gave up 5 bases and J gave up 8 bases, with 22 bases separating them. This CDR3 has 16 residues. Germline V lookup: CDR1 SGHTA, CDR2 FQGTGA. The CDR3 sequence: CASSNTGLSLSDEQFF. The DNA for the CDR3 is TGTGCCAGCAGCAACACCGGGCTTTCCCTCAGCGATGAGCAGTTCTTC.

CDR3 coding DNA: TGTGCCAGCAGTGAATTCGGGACTGGGATCTACGAGCAGTACTTC. Translating gives CASSEFGTGIYEQYF. V usage is TRBV2 and J usage is TRBJ2-7, with D perhaps matching TRBD2 (6 bases). V lost 2 bases and J 3 bases, leaving 14 bases between the germline ends. The CDR3 covers 15 residues. Per the germline V gene, CDR1 is SNHLY and CDR2 is FYNNEI.

The chain is built from TRBV6-6 and TRBJ2-5, with D tentatively TRBD2 (6 bases). The J call is uncertain, as TRBJ2-7 better fits the DNA end. From germline, CDR1 is MNHNY and CDR2 SVGAGI (reference sequence). This CDR3 comprises 14 residues. The CDR3 loop reads CASSYFGEEYEQYF. CDR3 coding DNA: TGTGCCAGCAGTTACTTCGGGGAGGAATACGAGCAGTACTTC.

The V and J genes are TRBV12-5 and TRBJ2-5; 8 bases fit TRBD2. Germline V gives CDR1 LGHNT, CDR2 FRNRAP. This CDR3 comprises 16 residues. V lost 1 base to trimming and J lost 5 bases; unmatched junction nucleotides: 9. CDR3 sequence: CASGLALAGPRETQYF. In DNA form, the CDR3 reads TGTGCTAGTGGTTTGGCGCTAGCGGGCCCTCGGGAGACCCAGTACTTC.

The chain links TRBV6-1 to TRBJ2-7; possibly TRBD1 for D (6 bases). Deletions cut 3 bases from V and 3 bases from J, with 9 bases between. This CDR3 is 13 amino acids long. CDR1 MNHNS and CDR2 SASEGT come from the germline V gene. As DNA, the CDR3 is TGTGCCAGCAGTGACAACAGGGACTACGAGCAGTACTTC. Its protein product is CASSDNRDYEQYF.

This sequence joins TRBV6-5 and TRBJ2-7; D ambiguous. CDR1 MNHEY and CDR2 SVGAGI come from the germline V gene. V lost 0 bases and J 6 bases, leaving 6 bases between the germline ends. This CDR3 comprises 12 residues. Here the CDR3 reads CASSYSNGEQYF. CDR3 DNA: TGTGCCAGCAGTTACTCGAATGGCGAGCAGTACTTC.

This clone is a singleton in its sample. This chain joins TRBV15 and TRBJ2-7, with D possibly TRBD2 on 5 matching bases. V shed 2 bases and J shed 0 bases, with 11 bases lying between them. The CDR3 consists of 15 residues. The germline V gene has CDR1 LNHNV and CDR2 YYDKDF (reference sequence). CDR3 region: CATSRSSGSSYEQYF. The CDR3 DNA follows: TGTGCCACCAGCAGATCCAGCGGTAGCTCCTACGAGCAGTACTTC.

The chain links TRBV4-1 to TRBJ2-7; D is undetermined. CDR3 length: 14 residues. Germline V gene lookup returns CDR1 MGHRA and CDR2 YSYEKL. Trimming left V 2 bases short and J 2 bases short, with 10 bases between. The CDR3 here is CASSQTMFPYEQYF. CDR3 sequence (DNA): TGCGCCAGCAGCCAAACCATGTTCCCCTACGAGCAGTACTTC.